The 16 T cell receptor beta chains reported below all come from one sample, sequenced in a study of blood T cell repertoires in COVID-19. Assay: immunoSEQ multiplex PCR; the TCRdb copy retains only in-frame clones and omits some. The sample yields 200,000 to 250,000 clones, 81% seen once. Sequenced sample: PBMCs or T cells enriched from blood (not recorded which). The receptors were gathered from a woman in her forties or fifties with acute COVID-19.

The table lists this clone with a count of one. The chain links TRBV5-8 to TRBJ1-3; tentatively, D is TRBD1 (5 bases). CDR3 length: 15 residues. The V and J ends lost 4 bases and 4 bases respectively, with 15 bases between them. Germline V gives CDR1 SGHTS, CDR2 YDEGEE. The CDR3 spells CASSPRAGSGNTIYF. The CDR3 coding sequence is TGTGCCAGCAGCCCCCGGGCAGGGTCAGGAAACACCATATATTTT.

This clone was counted once. This sequence joins TRBV2 and TRBJ1-2; TRBD1 matches 7 bases. CDR1 SNHLY and CDR2 FYNNEI come from the germline V gene. This CDR3 comprises 13 residues. V shed 6 bases, J shed 7 bases, and the junction held 8 bases outside the gene matches. CDR3 nucleotide sequence: TGTGCCAGCAGCGTCGACAGGGTTTTTGGCTACACCTTC. Translating gives CASSVDRVFGYTF.

The chain links TRBV19 to TRBJ1-4; no clear D gene. This CDR3 comprises 14 residues. The V and J ends lost 6 bases and 0 bases respectively, with 8 bases between them. The germline V gene encodes CDR1 LNHDA and CDR2 SQIVND (reference sequence). The CDR3 is CASRSQATNEKLFF. Written as DNA, the CDR3 is TGTGCCAGTAGATCCCAGGCAACTAATGAAAAACTGTTTTTT.

V gene TRBV7-2 combines with J gene TRBJ2-3; 8 bases line up with TRBD1. In germline, CDR1 is SGHTA, CDR2 FQGNSA. The trim removed 0 bases at V and 2 bases at J, leaving 4 bases unmatched. The CDR3 consists of 16 residues. The CDR3 reads CASSLAGRGPTDTQYF. CDR3 sequence (DNA): TGTGCCAGCAGCTTAGCGGGCAGGGGGCCCACAGATACGCAGTATTTT.

This rearrangement joins TRBV11-2 to TRBJ1-2; D is perhaps TRBD1 (5 bases). Germline V gene data show CDR1 as SGHAT and CDR2 as FQNNGV. This CDR3 is 16 amino acids long. Trimming took off 3 bases at V and 7 bases at J, with 21 bases between the two ends. The DNA of the CDR3 is TGTGCCAGCAGCTTGTCAGTTGCACCGGGACTGGCTGGCTACACCTTC. Translated: CASSLSVAPGLAGYTF.

The chain combines TRBV5-1 with TRBJ1-4, with D possibly TRBD1 on 6 matching bases. This CDR3 is 17 amino acids long. CDR1 is SGHRS and CDR2 is YFSETQ in the germline V gene. Trimming removed 4 bases from V and 3 bases from J, with 19 bases in between. The CDR3: CASSQNEQGSSNEKLFF. Written as DNA, the CDR3 is TGCGCCAGCAGCCAGAACGAACAGGGTTCTTCTAATGAAAAACTGTTTTTT. Variable domain in full (rest from reference TRBV5-1 and TRBJ1-4): KAGVTQTPRYLIKTRGQQVTLSCSPISGHRSVSWYQQTPGQGLQFLFEYFSETQRNKGNFPGRFSGRQFSNSRSEMNVSTLELGDSALYLCASSQNEQGSSNEKLFFGSGTQLSVL.

The chain carries TRBV28 and TRBJ1-6; D ambiguous. This CDR3 has 15 residues. Germline assignment: CDR1 MDHEN and CDR2 SYDVKM. Trimming took 5 bases from V and 7 from J, leaving 15 bases between them. The CDR3 DNA reads TGTGCCAGCAGTCCCTGGGTCGTGCGGAATTCACCCCTCCACTTT. It encodes CASSPWVVRNSPLHF.

This clone occurred once. The CDR3 here is CSARTVNTEAFF. The CDR3 DNA sequence: TGCAGCGCAAGGACAGTGAACACTGAAGCTTTCTTT. This chain connects TRBV29-1 to TRBJ1-1; D might be TRBD1 (6 bases). V gave up 7 bases and J gave up 0 bases, with 9 bases separating them. The CDR3 extends over 12 amino acids. Germline V gene lookup returns CDR1 SQVTM and CDR2 ANQGSEA. Based on the CDR3 plus reference TRBV29-1 and TRBJ1-1, the full variable domain is SAVISQKPSRDICQRGTSLTIQCQVDSQVTMMFWYRQQPGQSLTLIATANQGSEATYESGFVIDKFPISRPNLTFSTLTVSNMSPEDSSIYLCSARTVNTEAFFGQGTRLTVV.

The genes are TRBV14 and TRBJ2-1; 10 nucleotides match TRBD2. The germline V gene has CDR1 SGHDN and CDR2 FVKESK. Losses at the gene ends were 3 bases for V and 0 bases for J; bases not matched to a gene: 14. The CDR3 contains 20 residues. CDR3 coding DNA: TGTGCCAGCAGCCAGCTCCCGGGACTAGCGTTCAGGAGCTCCTACAATGAGCAGTTCTTC. It translates to CASSQLPGLAFRSSYNEQFF.

The V and J genes are TRBV5-1 and TRBJ2-1; a weak D match, TRBD1 (8 bases). The germline V and J ends were trimmed by 3 bases and 1 base, with 11 bases remaining between them. Per germline, CDR1 SGHRS and CDR2 YFSETQ. CDR3 length: 15 residues. The CDR3 spells CASSSQGGSYNEQFF. DNA for the CDR3: TGCGCCAGCAGCTCACAGGGGGGGTCCTACAATGAGCAGTTCTTC.

The rearrangement links TRBV5-6 to TRBJ1-4; D is possibly TRBD1 (5 bases). Germline CDR1 and CDR2: SGHDT and YYEEEE. The CDR3 consists of 16 residues. V lost 0 bases, J lost 10 bases, and 19 bases lay in between. CDR3 sequence: CASSLDPWQGSGKLFF. DNA of the CDR3: TGTGCCAGCAGCTTGGACCCTTGGCAGGGTTCAGGAAAACTGTTTTTT.

This clone was counted a single time. This chain links TRBV30 with TRBJ1-5; possibly TRBD1 for D (6 bases). This CDR3 spans 14 amino acids. Germline CDR1 and CDR2: GTSNPN and SVGIG (reference sequence). V lost 4 bases and J lost 0, with 10 bases in between. CDR3 DNA: TGTGCCTGGAATAGGGGGTATAGCAATCAGCCCCAGCATTTT. Amino acid sequence: CAWNRGYSNQPQHF.

DNA for the CDR3: TGTGCCTGGAGAGCCCGCGACAGGGTGGCCGGGGAGCTGTTTTTT. It specifies CAWRARDRVAGELFF. The chain carries TRBV30 and TRBJ2-2, with 7 bases lining up with TRBD1. The V and J ends lost 3 bases and 6 bases, in that order; junction bases with no gene match: 10. The CDR3 is made up of 15 amino acids. Germline CDR1 is GTSNPN and CDR2 is SVGIG (reference sequence).

The V call is TRBV2, the J call TRBJ1-1; D is unresolved. Germline V gene data show CDR1 as SNHLY and CDR2 as FYNNEI. This CDR3 contains 13 residues. V lost 2 bases and J lost 1, with 5 bases in between. The CDR3 loop reads CASSEQWNTEAFF. CDR3 sequence (DNA): TGTGCCAGCAGTGAACAGTGGAACACTGAAGCTTTCTTT. Complete variable domain (other parts from reference TRBV2 and TRBJ1-1): EPEVTQTPSHQVTQMGQEVILRCVPISNHLYFYWYRQILGQKVEFLVSFYNNEISEKSEIFDDQFSVERPDGSNFTLKIRSTKLEDSAMYFCASSEQWNTEAFFGQGTRLTVV.

This chain uses TRBV24-1 with TRBJ2-3; a possible D gene is TRBD1 (5 bases). The germline gives CDR1 KGHDR, CDR2 SFDVKD. The CDR3 sequence is 17 residues long. Trimming took off 3 bases at V and 3 bases at J, with 18 bases between the two ends. CDR3 region: CATSDLRSPRETDTQYF. The CDR3 DNA is TGTGCCACCAGTGATCTGAGGAGCCCCAGGGAAACAGATACGCAGTATTTT.

This chain joins TRBV7-2 and TRBJ1-5, with TRBD1 identical over 7 bases. Per the germline V gene, CDR1 is SGHTA and CDR2 is FQGNSA. The length of the CDR3 is 16 residues. J was trimmed by 4 bases and V by 3 bases; bases with no gene match: 9. CDR3 sequence: CASSFGGQVGNQPQHF. DNA for the CDR3: TGTGCCAGCAGCTTTGGTGGACAGGTGGGGAATCAGCCCCAGCATTTT.